The entry below gives a single T cell receptor (beta chain) sequence along with its context. The antigen remains undetermined. RNA transcripts yielded amplified TCR beta CDR3 regions. The first-round RT-PCR employed HTBI primers together with the Qiagen OneStep RT-PCR kit. A multiplex PCR was then performed as the second round. Via MiXCR, TCRdb re-called the multiplex PCR reads, giving one row per CDR3 protein. The sample carries almost 750,000 distinct CDR3 sequences, 40% recorded once. This record belongs to a study of Graves' ophthalmopathy and Graves' hyperthyroidism. V lost 3 bases, J lost 13 bases, and 4 bases stayed unmatched. The germline CDR1 and CDR2 sequences are SGHNT and YENEEA. The CDR3 contains 12 residues. Whole-study findings and limits: Detected in blood as well were most expanded thyroid clonotypes with frequency above 0.001.

Thyroid ultrasound, orbital computed tomography, TRAb, serum thyroxine and clinical symptoms formed the basis of diagnosis. The sequenced sample was peripheral blood. The source is an adult man with Graves' ophthalmopathy. The chain couples TRBV11-3 to TRBJ1-2, with 11 bases fitting TRBD1. CDR3 in DNA: TGTGCCAGCAGCTTCGGGACAGGGGGATCCACCTTC. This sequence encodes CASSFGTGGSTF.